These 16 T cell receptor beta chains were all obtained from the same sample, sequenced in a study of neoadjuvant anti-PD-1 for oral cavity cancer. The protocol was immunoSEQ multiplex PCR, while the TCRdb copy is restricted to in-frame clones and leaves out a portion. The sample has several thousand clones, over 45% seen once. The sample consisted of tumor tissue, taken before nivolumab (anti-PD-1) treatment. These receptors were collected from a person aged 35-79 years with oral cavity squamous cell carcinoma.

V gene TRBV2 combines with J gene TRBJ2-1, with 14 bases that match TRBD2. Germline values: CDR1 SNHLY, CDR2 FYNNEI. Trimming took 0 bases from V and 3 from J; bases not matched to a gene: 7. This CDR3 comprises 19 residues. The DNA of the CDR3 is TGTGCCAGCAGTGAAGCGCCCGGGACTAGCGGGAGCATCTACAATGAGCAGTTCTTC. This sequence encodes CASSEAPGTSGSIYNEQFF.

The chain has TRBV28 and TRBJ1-1, with no clear D. Germline lookup yields CDR1 MDHEN and CDR2 SYDVKM. Trimming took 6 bases from V and 6 from J, leaving 8 bases between them. This CDR3 comprises 11 residues. The CDR3 loop reads CASRGKPEAFF. DNA of the CDR3: TGTGCCAGCAGGGGAAAGCCTGAAGCTTTCTTT.

The J gene is TRBJ1-2, the V gene TRBV6-5, with a tentative D call TRBD1 (5 bases). Germline V lookup: CDR1 MNHEY, CDR2 SVGAGI. The CDR3 runs 11 residues. V was trimmed by 7 bases and J by 8 bases, leaving 11 bases between them. CDR3 protein: CASTGLVGYTF. The CDR3 bases are TGTGCCAGCACAGGGCTGGTCGGCTACACCTTC.

V is TRBV5-4 and J is TRBJ1-2; 9 nucleotides align to TRBD1. The germline gives CDR1 SGHNT, CDR2 YYREEE (reference sequence). J gave up 1 base and V 4 bases, and 8 bases lay outside the gene matches. The CDR3 has 16 residues. CDR3 in amino acids: CASSLGGTGYNYGYTF. Written as DNA, the CDR3 is TGTGCCAGCAGCCTTGGGGGGACAGGGTATAACTATGGCTACACCTTC.

CDR3 amino acids: CASSSGGQGAGEQYF. CDR3 DNA: TGTGCCAGCAGCTCAGGGGGACAGGGGGCAGGCGAGCAGTACTTC. The genes are TRBV27 and TRBJ2-7; 12 positions agree with TRBD1. The CDR3 length is 15 residues. CDR1 and CDR2 (germline): MNHEY, SMNVEV (reference sequence). Trimming cost V 6 bases and J 6 bases; bases outside gene matches: 9.

This sequence joins TRBV28 and TRBJ1-2; no firm D call. Per the germline V gene, CDR1 is MDHEN and CDR2 is SYDVKM. The CDR3 has 15 amino acids. V shed 4 bases and J shed 4 bases, with 16 bases lying between them. The chain's CDR3 is CASSSLPGSGYGYTF. CDR3 sequence (DNA): TGTGCCAGCAGTTCTCTCCCGGGGTCGGGCTATGGCTACACCTTC.

This sequence joins TRBV15 and TRBJ2-3, with TRBD2 matching over 12 bases. The V segment lost 1 base and the J segment 4 bases; nucleotides outside the gene matches: 6. The CDR3 has 17 residues. Germline CDR1 is LNHNV and CDR2 is YYDKDF (reference sequence). In DNA, the CDR3 is TGTGCCACCAGCAGAGGCCCTAGCGGGGGGGATCCAGATACGCAGTATTTT. Its translation is CATSRGPSGGDPDTQYF.

By share of the sample, this clone is large. The chain uses TRBV6-5 and TRBJ1-5; D may be TRBD1 (6 bases). This CDR3 has 14 amino acids. V lost 5 bases and J lost 0, with 8 bases in between. Germline CDR1 and CDR2: MNHEY and SVGAGI. CDR3 sequence: CASSTGTSNQPQHF. The CDR3 region has the DNA TGTGCCAGCAGTACAGGGACTAGCAATCAGCCCCAGCATTTT.

The chain links TRBV28 to TRBJ1-3; a possible D gene is TRBD1 (6 bases). In germline, CDR1 is MDHEN, CDR2 SYDVKM. V lost 10 bases and J lost 3, with 16 bases in between. This CDR3 is 14 amino acids long. The CDR3 nucleotides read TGTGCCAAGAGGGGGGGCGCGTTTGGAAACACCATATATTTT. It translates to CAKRGGAFGNTIYF. Full variable domain (outside the CDR3, taken from reference TRBV28 and TRBJ1-3): DVKVTQSSRYLVKRTGEKVFLECVQDMDHENMFWYRQDPGLGLRLIYFSYDVKMKEKGDIPEGYSVSREKKERFSLILESASTNQTSMYLCAKRGGAFGNTIYFGEGSWLTVV.

V usage is TRBV6-5 and J usage is TRBJ2-1, with 7 bases that match TRBD2. Per the germline V gene, CDR1 is MNHEY and CDR2 is SVGAGI. J gave up 6 bases and V 5 bases, and 10 bases lay outside the gene matches. The CDR3 contains 15 residues. The CDR3 is CASSPGLGVGNEQFF. The CDR3 nucleotides read TGTGCCAGCAGTCCCGGACTAGGGGTAGGCAATGAGCAGTTCTTC.

The chain recombines TRBV9 with TRBJ1-2, with D maybe TRBD1 (5 bases). The CDR3 is 14 residues long. With 3 bases removed from V and 0 bases from J, the gap between germline ends came to 9 bases. Germline assignment: CDR1 SGDLS and CDR2 YYNGEE. The DNA for the CDR3 is TGTGCCAGCAGCGAGGGGAACTCTAACTATGGCTACACCTTC. Translation: CASSEGNSNYGYTF.

This clone was recorded a few times. The V call is TRBV27, the J call TRBJ2-7, with 7 nucleotides matching TRBD1. The CDR3 is 15 amino acids. Germline-derived CDR1 and CDR2 are MNHEY and SMNVEV (reference sequence). With 5 bases clipped from V and 4 bases from J, the junction kept 11 bases outside the gene matches. CDR3 DNA sequence: TGTGCCAGCAGTCCCAAATGGGACAGCTTATACGAGCAGTACTTC. Its translation is CASSPKWDSLYEQYF.

The chain joins TRBV10-2 to TRBJ1-1; 11 bases align to TRBD1. Losses at the gene ends were 5 bases for V and 3 bases for J; bases not matched to a gene: 26. The CDR3 has 22 residues. CDR1 and CDR2 from the germline V gene are WSHSY and SAAADI. The CDR3 DNA reads as TGCGCCAGCAGTACGCCGTCTAACTACATAACCGGGACAGGGGGTTATTACACTGAAGCTTTCTTT. Protein: CASSTPSNYITGTGGYYTEAFF.

This clone has just a few counts. The V call is TRBV7-8, the J call TRBJ1-6, with no clear D. Trimming took 0 bases from V and 6 from J, leaving 3 bases between them. This CDR3 comprises 13 residues. Per the germline V gene, CDR1 is SGHVS and CDR2 is FQNEAQ. CDR3 amino acids: CASSLAANSPLHF. The CDR3 nucleotides are TGTGCCAGCAGCTTAGCAGCTAATTCACCCCTCCACTTT. Full variable domain (remainder filled in from reference TRBV7-8 and TRBJ1-6): GAGVSQSPRYKVAKRGQDVALRCDPISGHVSLFWYQQALGQGPEFLTYFQNEAQLDKSGLPSDRFFAERPEGSVSTLKIQRTQQEDSAVYLCASSLAANSPLHFGNGTRLTVT.

V is TRBV25-1 and J is TRBJ2-7; 13 bases fit TRBD2. CDR3 length equals 15 residues. Germline V CDR1 and CDR2: MGHDK, SYGVNS. J was trimmed by 5 bases and V by 4 bases; bases with no gene match: 5. CDR3 loop: CASSAPGLAGNEQYF. CDR3 bases: TGTGCCAGCAGTGCACCGGGACTAGCGGGGAACGAGCAGTACTTC.

This clone showed up just a few times. V is TRBV5-1 and J is TRBJ1-2; 7 positions match TRBD1. With V trimmed by 0 bases and J by 3 bases, 5 bases remained unmatched. Germline V CDR1 and CDR2: SGHRS, YFSETQ. This CDR3 comprises 15 residues. This chain's CDR3 is CASSLAGQGDYGYTF. The CDR3, as DNA: TGCGCCAGCAGCTTGGCGGGGCAGGGGGACTATGGCTACACCTTC.